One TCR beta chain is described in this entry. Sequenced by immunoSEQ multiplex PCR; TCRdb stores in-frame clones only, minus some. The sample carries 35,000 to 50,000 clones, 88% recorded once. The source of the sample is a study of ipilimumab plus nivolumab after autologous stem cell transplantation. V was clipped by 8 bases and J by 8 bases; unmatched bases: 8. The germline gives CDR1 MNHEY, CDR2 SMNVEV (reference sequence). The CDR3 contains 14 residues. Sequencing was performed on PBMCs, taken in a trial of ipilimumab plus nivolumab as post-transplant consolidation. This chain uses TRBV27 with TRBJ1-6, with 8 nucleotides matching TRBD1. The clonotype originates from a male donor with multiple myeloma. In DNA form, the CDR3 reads TGTGCCAGCGGATCAGGGGGCCGAGATTCACCCCTCCACTTT. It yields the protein CASGSGGRDSPLHF.